This TCR beta chain was captured by sequencing in a study of shared clonotypes between healthy human individuals. Donors were healthy HIV-negative adults without recently reported acute infections or vaccinations. A CD45RA+ naive subset and a CD45RA-negative memory subset were split from CD4+ cells. Deep-level running was used for the assay. TCRdb keeps only in-frame clones here, not all; method: immunoSEQ multiplex PCR. The sample holds 2 million to 2.5 million clones, 90% to 96% seen once. Trimming removed 3 bases from V and 7 bases from J; junction bases left unmatched: 10. The CDR3 has 16 residues. CDR1 and CDR2 (germline): SGHDT, YYEEEE.

Specimen: naive CD4+ T cells sorted from blood. Noted subset: CD45RA+ positively selected. The receptor's source is a young man in good health. The rearrangement joins TRBV5-6 to TRBJ2-1, with 10 bases that match TRBD2. CDR3: CASSSPGTSVANEQFF. CDR3 in DNA: TGTGCCAGCAGCTCTCCCGGGACTAGCGTAGCGAATGAGCAGTTCTTC.